Listed below are T cell receptor beta chains from one sample, sequenced in a study of blood T cell repertoires in COVID-19. The assay was immunoSEQ multiplex PCR, and TCRdb's table has in-frame clones only and misses some. This table holds 200,000 to 250,000 clones, roughly nine tenths found once. Material: peripheral blood. Receptors originate from a woman between 18 and 30 years old who had recovered from COVID-19. Each CDR3 is given with its conserved first and last residue. D genes are given only for firm matches. Clone size is stated in some rows and not others, as once, few, many or a class when expanded.

v_gene: TRBV12-5; abundance: few; d_gene: TRBD2; j_gene: TRBJ2-2; CDR3nt: TGTGCTAGTGGCCCCGGGACTAGCGGACTTACCGGGGAGCTGTTTTTT; CDR3aa: CASGPGTSGLTGELFF
v_gene: TRBV6-5; abundance: .; d_gene: TRBD2; j_gene: TRBJ2-7; CDR3nt: TGTGCCAGCACCTTGGGGACTAGCGGGAGGGGGGTGCAGTACTTC; CDR3aa: CASTLGTSGRGVQYF
v_gene: TRBV9; abundance: .; d_gene: .; j_gene: TRBJ2-3; CDR3nt: TGTGCCAGCAGCGTAGGATCGGGGAGCACAGATACGCAGTATTTT; CDR3aa: CASSVGSGSTDTQYF
v_gene: TRBV30; abundance: .; d_gene: TRBD2; j_gene: TRBJ2-1; CDR3nt: TGTGCCTGGAGTCTACCCGGGACTACACCATACAATGAGCAGTTCTTC; CDR3aa: CAWSLPGTTPYNEQFF
v_gene: TRBV7-3; abundance: .; d_gene: TRBD2; j_gene: TRBJ2-3; CDR3nt: TGTGCCAGCAGCCCCCGACTAGCGGGAACAAGCACAGATACGCAGTATTTT; CDR3aa: CASSPRLAGTSTDTQYF
v_gene: TRBV9; abundance: .; d_gene: .; j_gene: TRBJ2-1; CDR3nt: TGTGCCAGCAGCCCCATGAGGAGGGTCGTCCACAATGAGCAGTTCTTC; CDR3aa: CASSPMRRVVHNEQFF
v_gene: TRBV5-3; abundance: .; d_gene: TRBD2; j_gene: TRBJ2-7; CDR3nt: TGTGCCAGAAGCCGCAGTTGGGTAGCGGGAACCTACGAGCAGTACTTC; CDR3aa: CARSRSWVAGTYEQYF
v_gene: TRBV7-8; abundance: .; d_gene: .; j_gene: TRBJ2-7; CDR3nt: TGTGCCAGCGGGGACATCGACTACGAGCAGTACTTC; CDR3aa: CASGDIDYEQYF
v_gene: TRBV9; abundance: once; d_gene: .; j_gene: TRBJ2-3; CDR3nt: TGTGCCAGCAGCGTAGTTGGGGAGACAGATACGCAGTATTTT; CDR3aa: CASSVVGETDTQYF
v_gene: TRBV6-1; abundance: .; d_gene: TRBD2; j_gene: TRBJ2-7; CDR3nt: TGTGCCAGCAGTGAACTAGCGGGGCATTACGAGCAGTACTTC; CDR3aa: CASSELAGHYEQYF
v_gene: TRBV9; abundance: .; d_gene: .; j_gene: TRBJ1-5; CDR3nt: TGTGCCAGCAGCGTAGGACAGAGCAATCAGCCCCAGCATTTT; CDR3aa: CASSVGQSNQPQHF
v_gene: TRBV30; abundance: .; d_gene: .; j_gene: TRBJ1-3; CDR3nt: TGTGCCTGGAGTTCCCTCTCTGGAAACACCATATATTTT; CDR3aa: CAWSSLSGNTIYF
v_gene: TRBV5-1; abundance: .; d_gene: TRBD1; j_gene: TRBJ2-2; CDR3nt: TGCGCCAGCAGCGAACCGGGACAGACTAACACCGGGGAGCTGTTTTTT; CDR3aa: CASSEPGQTNTGELFF
v_gene: TRBV27; abundance: once; d_gene: TRBD1; j_gene: TRBJ2-7; CDR3nt: TGTGCCAGCACCCCCGGGACAGGGGTTCACGAGCAGTACTTC; CDR3aa: CASTPGTGVHEQYF
v_gene: TRBV9; abundance: .; d_gene: TRBD1; j_gene: TRBJ1-2; CDR3nt: TGTGCCAGCAGCGTGGGTAGACAGGGGGCTGGCTATGGCTACACCTTC; CDR3aa: CASSVGRQGAGYGYTF
v_gene: TRBV30; abundance: once; d_gene: TRBD1; j_gene: TRBJ2-7; CDR3nt: TGTGCCTGGGAGACAGGGAAAAAGCAGTACTTC; CDR3aa: CAWETGKKQYF
v_gene: TRBV7-6; abundance: .; d_gene: TRBD1; j_gene: TRBJ1-1; CDR3nt: TGTGCCAGCAGCTTAGAAGGGACAGGGGGGAACACTGAAGCTTTCTTT; CDR3aa: CASSLEGTGGNTEAFF
v_gene: TRBV7-6; abundance: .; d_gene: .; j_gene: TRBJ2-1; CDR3nt: TGTGCCAGCAGCTCCCGGGGACTCCTTTACAATGAGCAGTTCTTC; CDR3aa: CASSSRGLLYNEQFF
v_gene: TRBV6-5; abundance: .; d_gene: .; j_gene: TRBJ1-2; CDR3nt: TGTGCCAGCAGCCAGGGGCAGCGAATTTTATATGGCTACACCTTC; CDR3aa: CASSQGQRILYGYTF
v_gene: TRBV27; abundance: .; d_gene: TRBD1; j_gene: TRBJ2-7; CDR3nt: TGTGCCAGCAGCGGGACAGGGGGTCGGCAGTACTTC; CDR3aa: CASSGTGGRQYF
v_gene: TRBV29-1; abundance: .; d_gene: .; j_gene: TRBJ1-4; CDR3nt: TGCAGCGTTGGGCGGGCCTCTAATGAAAAACTGTTTTTT; CDR3aa: CSVGRASNEKLFF
v_gene: TRBV2; abundance: many; d_gene: TRBD1; j_gene: TRBJ1-5; CDR3nt: TGTGCCAGCACCAGGACAGGGCGAAATCAGCCCCAGCATTTT; CDR3aa: CASTRTGRNQPQHF
v_gene: TRBV5-4; abundance: .; d_gene: .; j_gene: TRBJ1-5; CDR3nt: TGTGCCAGCAGTAGTGAGGTGGATCAGCCCCAGCATTTT; CDR3aa: CASSSEVDQPQHF
v_gene: TRBV9; abundance: few; d_gene: .; j_gene: TRBJ1-1; CDR3nt: TGTGCCAGCAGCGATGCGGAGCCGGGCACTGAAGCTTTCTTT; CDR3aa: CASSDAEPGTEAFF
v_gene: TRBV7-2; abundance: .; d_gene: .; j_gene: TRBJ2-7; CDR3nt: TGTGCCAGCAGCTTAGCGACGGACAGAATTGTCTTC; CDR3aa: CASSLATDRIVF
v_gene: TRBV6-4; abundance: .; d_gene: TRBD2; j_gene: TRBJ2-5; CDR3nt: TGTGCCAGCGACTCCAGCGGGAGGGCCTGGGAGACCCAGTACTTC; CDR3aa: CASDSSGRAWETQYF
v_gene: TRBV5-1; abundance: .; d_gene: TRBD1; j_gene: TRBJ1-5; CDR3nt: TGCGCCAGCAGCTTCCGGGACAGGGGGCTCCATAGCAATCAGCCCCAGCATTTT; CDR3aa: CASSFRDRGLHSNQPQHF
v_gene: TRBV25-1; abundance: .; d_gene: .; j_gene: TRBJ1-2; CDR3nt: TGTGCCAGCAGACAGTACTATGGCTACACCTTC; CDR3aa: CASRQYYGYTF
v_gene: TRBV9; abundance: once; d_gene: .; j_gene: TRBJ1-1; CDR3nt: TGTGCCAGCAGCGTATCAGGGGCCTCTGAAGCTTTCTTT; CDR3aa: CASSVSGASEAFF
v_gene: TRBV5-1; abundance: once; d_gene: TRBD1; j_gene: TRBJ2-3; CDR3nt: TGCGCCAGCAGCCAGGGGGATGGGAACACAGATACGCAGTATTTT; CDR3aa: CASSQGDGNTDTQYF
v_gene: TRBV13; abundance: .; d_gene: .; j_gene: TRBJ2-4; CDR3nt: TGTGCCAGCAGCCCAGGGAGGGGGAAAAACATTCAGTACTTC; CDR3aa: CASSPGRGKNIQYF
v_gene: TRBV18; abundance: .; d_gene: .; j_gene: TRBJ2-7; CDR3nt: TGTGCCAGCTCACCGACAAGGCCCCAGGACGAGCAGTACTTC; CDR3aa: CASSPTRPQDEQYF
v_gene: TRBV19; abundance: .; d_gene: .; j_gene: TRBJ1-1; CDR3nt: TGTGCCAGTAGTCCGCGGACAACTGAAGCTTTCTTT; CDR3aa: CASSPRTTEAFF
v_gene: TRBV7-8; abundance: .; d_gene: TRBD2; j_gene: TRBJ2-1; CDR3nt: TGTGCCAGCAGCCCACGACTAGCGGGAGGAGGTGAGCAGTTCTTC; CDR3aa: CASSPRLAGGGEQFF
v_gene: TRBV7-6; abundance: few; d_gene: TRBD2; j_gene: TRBJ2-3; CDR3nt: TGTGCCAGCAGCGCTACTAGCGGAGGGGCAGATACGCAGTATTTT; CDR3aa: CASSATSGGADTQYF
v_gene: TRBV19; abundance: .; d_gene: .; j_gene: TRBJ2-3; CDR3nt: TGTGCCAGTAGGCCAGGCTTTACAGATACGCAGTATTTT; CDR3aa: CASRPGFTDTQYF
v_gene: TRBV18; abundance: .; d_gene: TRBD1; j_gene: TRBJ2-7; CDR3nt: TGTGCCAGCTCACCGGACAGGGGGCTCTACGAGCAGTACTTC; CDR3aa: CASSPDRGLYEQYF
v_gene: TRBV18; abundance: .; d_gene: TRBD1; j_gene: TRBJ2-7; CDR3nt: TGTGCCAGCTCACCACGGACAGGGGGACAAGAGCAGTACTTC; CDR3aa: CASSPRTGGQEQYF
v_gene: TRBV6-2/TRBV6-3; abundance: .; d_gene: .; j_gene: TRBJ2-1; CDR3nt: TGTGCCAGCCGTTTAACATTAACAGGTCGCCATGAGCAGTTCTTC; CDR3aa: CASRLTLTGRHEQFF
v_gene: TRBV10-2; abundance: .; d_gene: .; j_gene: TRBJ2-7; CDR3nt: TGCGCCAGCAGTGGGGCGGGAAGGGCTCCTTCCTACGAGCAGTACTTC; CDR3aa: CASSGAGRAPSYEQYF